This TCR beta chain was sequenced in a study of metastatic and nonmetastatic thyroid tumors. Study-level background: From malignant and benign thyroid patients, repertoires in blood and in tumor or nodule tissue were compared. General study results and limits: The reported finding was significantly higher TCR beta diversity in malignant thyroid tumors relative to benign nodules, in blood and tumor.

There were no patients who had received any treatment before thyroid surgery. Ten or more counts support this clone. Its antigen is undetermined. Source study methods: A classifier of distant metastasis in papillary thyroid cancer was built from CDR3 differences (across clinicopathological groups). Through MiXCR, TCRdb re-clonotyped the PCR reads. Clone size and V and J calls follow TCRdb, not the original study. The data show over 40,000 clones, approximately 10% seen once. V was pared by 7 bases and J by 4 bases, with 16 bases between. CDR1 is SNHLY and CDR2 is FYNNEI in the germline V gene. The CDR3 covers 14 residues.

The specimen was blood. V is TRBV2 and J is TRBJ1-2; TRBD1 is a possible D gene (6 bases). The clonotype originates from a female donor with papillary thyroid cancer or a benign thyroid nodule (not recorded which). Some clones in this sample may be carry-over from other donors' samples. CDR3 nucleotide sequence: TGTGCCAGCACTCGAAGCGGGGGCGGCTATGGCTACACCTTC. Its translation: CASTRSGGGYGYTF.